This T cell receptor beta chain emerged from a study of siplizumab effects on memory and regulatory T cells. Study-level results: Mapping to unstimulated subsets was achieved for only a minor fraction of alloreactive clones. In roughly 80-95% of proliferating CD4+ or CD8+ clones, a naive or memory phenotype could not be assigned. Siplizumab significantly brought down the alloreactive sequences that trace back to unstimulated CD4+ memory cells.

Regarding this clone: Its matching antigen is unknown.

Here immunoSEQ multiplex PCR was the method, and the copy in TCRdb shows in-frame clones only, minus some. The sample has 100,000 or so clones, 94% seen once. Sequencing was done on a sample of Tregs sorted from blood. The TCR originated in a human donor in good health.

CDR3 DNA: TGCAGCGTTGTGGGGACAGGGGGAGGCTACACCTTC. Amino acids: CSVVGTGGGYTF. The chain employs TRBV29-1 and TRBJ1-2, with 11 bases fitting TRBD1. V shed 4 bases, J shed 8 bases, and the junction held 3 bases outside the gene matches. This CDR3 spans 12 amino acids. The germline V gene encodes CDR1 SQVTM and CDR2 ANQGSEA.